This T cell receptor (beta chain) was documented in a study of cytomegalovirus exposure and HLA in healthy donors. Germline V gene lookup returns CDR1 SGHRS and CDR2 YFSETQ. The junction had 7 bases not matched to a gene; V was cut back by 3 bases and J by 8 bases. The CDR3 is made up of 14 amino acids. Points on this clone: The target antigen is unknown.

The PCR made use of 60 Vbeta and 13 Jbeta primers. TCRdb's table, derived via immunoSEQ multiplex PCR, lists solely in-frame clones and lacks some. The sample includes about 130,000 clones, approximately 77% of them seen just once. Findings and limits, study-wide: Roughly even sequencing depth across donors was the assumption behind the presence/absence analyses.

Sample: PBMCs. This chain links TRBV5-1 with TRBJ1-4; 7 nucleotides align to TRBD1. The receptor's source is a woman aged 35 to 49 in good health and CMV-seronegative. CDR3 residues: CASSSQGVEEKLFF. In DNA form, the CDR3 reads TGCGCCAGCAGCTCTCAGGGGGTGGAAGAAAAACTGTTTTTT. Full variable domain (missing parts from reference TRBV5-1 and TRBJ1-4): KAGVTQTPRYLIKTRGQQVTLSCSPISGHRSVSWYQQTPGQGLQFLFEYFSETQRNKGNFPGRFSGRQFSNSRSEMNVSTLELGDSALYLCASSSQGVEEKLFFGSGTQLSVL.